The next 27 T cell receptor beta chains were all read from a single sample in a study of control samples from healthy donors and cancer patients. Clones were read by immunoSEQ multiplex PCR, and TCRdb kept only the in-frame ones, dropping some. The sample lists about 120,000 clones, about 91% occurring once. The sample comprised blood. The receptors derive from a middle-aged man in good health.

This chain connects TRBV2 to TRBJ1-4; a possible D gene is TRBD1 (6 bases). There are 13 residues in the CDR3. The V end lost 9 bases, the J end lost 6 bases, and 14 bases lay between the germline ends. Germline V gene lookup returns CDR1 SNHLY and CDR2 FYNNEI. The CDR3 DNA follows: TGTGCCAGTGGGGACACCTTACATGAAAAACTGTTTTTT. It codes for CASGDTLHEKLFF.

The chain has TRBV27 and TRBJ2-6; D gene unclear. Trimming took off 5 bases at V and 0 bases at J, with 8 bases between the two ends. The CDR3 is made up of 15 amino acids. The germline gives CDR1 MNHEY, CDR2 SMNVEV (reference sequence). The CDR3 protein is CASSPMGSGANVLTF. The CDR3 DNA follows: TGTGCCAGCAGTCCAATGGGCTCTGGGGCCAACGTCCTGACTTTC.

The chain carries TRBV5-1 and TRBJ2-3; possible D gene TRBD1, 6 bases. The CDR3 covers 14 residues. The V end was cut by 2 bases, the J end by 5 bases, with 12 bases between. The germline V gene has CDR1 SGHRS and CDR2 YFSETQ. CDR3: CASSLQGNRDTQYF. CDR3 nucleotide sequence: TGCGCCAGCAGCTTACAGGGAAATAGAGATACGCAGTATTTT.

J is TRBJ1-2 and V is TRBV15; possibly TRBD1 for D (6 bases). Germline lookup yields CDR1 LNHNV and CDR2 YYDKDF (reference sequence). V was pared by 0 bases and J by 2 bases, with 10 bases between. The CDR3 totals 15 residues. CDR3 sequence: CATSRDRQGNYGYTF. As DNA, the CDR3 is TGTGCCACCAGCAGAGATCGCCAGGGGAACTATGGCTACACCTTC.

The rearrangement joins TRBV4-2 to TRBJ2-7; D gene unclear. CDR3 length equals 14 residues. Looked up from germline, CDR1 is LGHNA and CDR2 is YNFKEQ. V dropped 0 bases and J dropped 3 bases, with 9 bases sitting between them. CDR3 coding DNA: TGTGCCAGCAGCCAAGATTCAGCGATCTACGAGCAGTACTTC. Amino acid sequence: CASSQDSAIYEQYF.

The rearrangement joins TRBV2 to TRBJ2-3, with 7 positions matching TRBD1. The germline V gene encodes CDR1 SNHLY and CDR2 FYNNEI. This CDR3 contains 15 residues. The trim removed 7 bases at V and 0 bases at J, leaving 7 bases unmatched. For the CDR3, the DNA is TGTGCCAGCATCGTCGGGACAGCGAGCACAGATACGCAGTATTTT. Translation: CASIVGTASTDTQYF. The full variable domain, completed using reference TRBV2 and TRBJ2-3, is EPEVTQTPSHQVTQMGQEVILRCVPISNHLYFYWYRQILGQKVEFLVSFYNNEISEKSEIFDDQFSVERPDGSNFTLKIRSTKLEDSAMYFCASIVGTASTDTQYFGPGTRLTVL.

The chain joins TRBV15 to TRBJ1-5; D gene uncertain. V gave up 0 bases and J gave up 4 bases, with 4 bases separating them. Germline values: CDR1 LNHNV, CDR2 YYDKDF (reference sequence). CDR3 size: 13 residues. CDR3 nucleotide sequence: TGTGCCACCAGCAGAGATCCTAATCAGCCCCAGCATTTT. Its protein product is CATSRDPNQPQHF.

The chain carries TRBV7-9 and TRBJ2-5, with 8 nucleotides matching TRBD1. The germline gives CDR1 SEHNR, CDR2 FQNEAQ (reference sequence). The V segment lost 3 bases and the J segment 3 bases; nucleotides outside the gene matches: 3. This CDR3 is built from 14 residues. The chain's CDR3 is CASSFGTGKETQYF. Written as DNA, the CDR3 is TGTGCCAGCAGCTTCGGGACAGGCAAAGAGACCCAGTACTTC.

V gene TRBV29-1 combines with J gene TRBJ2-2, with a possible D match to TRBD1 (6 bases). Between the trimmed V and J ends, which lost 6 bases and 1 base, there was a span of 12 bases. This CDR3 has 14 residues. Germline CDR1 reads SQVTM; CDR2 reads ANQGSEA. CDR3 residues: CSVSGARNTGELFF. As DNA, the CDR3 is TGCAGCGTATCAGGGGCGAGGAACACCGGGGAGCTGTTTTTT.

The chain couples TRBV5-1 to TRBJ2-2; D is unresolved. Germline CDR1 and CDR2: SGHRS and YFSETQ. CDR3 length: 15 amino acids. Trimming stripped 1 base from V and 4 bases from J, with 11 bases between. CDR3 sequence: CASSLNLQSTGELFF. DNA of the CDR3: TGCGCCAGCAGCTTGAACCTACAGAGCACCGGGGAGCTGTTTTTT. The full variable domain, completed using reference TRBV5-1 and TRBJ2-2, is KAGVTQTPRYLIKTRGQQVTLSCSPISGHRSVSWYQQTPGQGLQFLFEYFSETQRNKGNFPGRFSGRQFSNSRSEMNVSTLELGDSALYLCASSLNLQSTGELFFGEGSRLTVL.

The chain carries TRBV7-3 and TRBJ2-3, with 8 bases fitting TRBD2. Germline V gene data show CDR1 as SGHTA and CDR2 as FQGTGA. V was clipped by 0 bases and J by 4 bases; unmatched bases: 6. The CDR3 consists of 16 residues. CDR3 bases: TGTGCCAGCAGCTTAACGGGCGGGGGGACCGCAGATACGCAGTATTTT. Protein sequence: CASSLTGGGTADTQYF.

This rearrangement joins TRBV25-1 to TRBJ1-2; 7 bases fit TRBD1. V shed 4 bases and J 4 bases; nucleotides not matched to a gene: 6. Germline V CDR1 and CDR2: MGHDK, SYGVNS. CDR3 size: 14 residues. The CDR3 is CASSARQGSYGYTF. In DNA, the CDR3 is TGTGCCAGCAGTGCGCGACAGGGCAGCTATGGCTACACCTTC.

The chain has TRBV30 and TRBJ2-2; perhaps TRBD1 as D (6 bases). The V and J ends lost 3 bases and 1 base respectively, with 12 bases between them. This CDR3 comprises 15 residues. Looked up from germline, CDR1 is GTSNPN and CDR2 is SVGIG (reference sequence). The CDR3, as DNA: TGTGCCTGGAGGGGGGCAAGATTGAACACCGGGGAGCTGTTTTTT. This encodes CAWRGARLNTGELFF.

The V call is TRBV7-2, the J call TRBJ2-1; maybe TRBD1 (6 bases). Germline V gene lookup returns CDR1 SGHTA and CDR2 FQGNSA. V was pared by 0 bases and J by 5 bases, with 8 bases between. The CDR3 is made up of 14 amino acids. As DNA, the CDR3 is TGTGCCAGCAGCTTAGCGTACAGGGACAATGAGCAGTTCTTC. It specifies CASSLAYRDNEQFF.

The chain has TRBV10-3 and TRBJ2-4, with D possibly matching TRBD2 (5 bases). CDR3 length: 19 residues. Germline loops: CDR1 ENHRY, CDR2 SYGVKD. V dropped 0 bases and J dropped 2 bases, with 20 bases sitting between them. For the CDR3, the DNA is TGTGCCATCAGTGAGTCGGATCCGGAGGTATCGGGGTCCAAAAACATTCAGTACTTC. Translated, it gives CAISESDPEVSGSKNIQYF.

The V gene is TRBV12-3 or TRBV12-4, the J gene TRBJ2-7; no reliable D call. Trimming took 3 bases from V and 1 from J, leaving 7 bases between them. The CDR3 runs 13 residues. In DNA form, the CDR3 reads TGTGCCAGCAGTTTTCTAGGGTCCTACGAGCAGTACTTC. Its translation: CASSFLGSYEQYF.

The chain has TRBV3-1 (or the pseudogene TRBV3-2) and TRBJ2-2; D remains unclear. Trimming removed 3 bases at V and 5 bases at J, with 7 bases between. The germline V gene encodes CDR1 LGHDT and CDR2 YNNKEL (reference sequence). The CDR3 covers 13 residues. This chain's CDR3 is CASSHLITGELFF. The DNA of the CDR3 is TGTGCCAGCAGCCATCTGATAACCGGGGAGCTGTTTTTT.

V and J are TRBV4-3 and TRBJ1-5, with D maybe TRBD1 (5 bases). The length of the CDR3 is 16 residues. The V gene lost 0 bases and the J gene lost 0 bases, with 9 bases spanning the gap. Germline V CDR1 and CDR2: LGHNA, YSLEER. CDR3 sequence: CASSQDRDHSNQPQHF. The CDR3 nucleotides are TGCGCCAGCAGCCAAGACCGGGACCATAGCAATCAGCCCCAGCATTTT.

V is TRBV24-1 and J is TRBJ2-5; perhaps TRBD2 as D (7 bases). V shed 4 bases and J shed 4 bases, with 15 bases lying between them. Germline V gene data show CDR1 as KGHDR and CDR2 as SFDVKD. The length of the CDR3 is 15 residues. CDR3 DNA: TGTGCCACCAGTGAGAACAGGGAGGGCGGAGAGACCCAGTACTTC. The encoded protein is CATSENREGGETQYF.

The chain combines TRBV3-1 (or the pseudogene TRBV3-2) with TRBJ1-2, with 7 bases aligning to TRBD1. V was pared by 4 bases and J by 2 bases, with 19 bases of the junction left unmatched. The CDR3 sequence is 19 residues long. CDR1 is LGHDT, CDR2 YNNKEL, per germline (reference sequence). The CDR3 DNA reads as TGTGCCAGCAGCCCCCCGGTGACAGGGTGGATCGGACACAACTATGGCTACACCTTC. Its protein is CASSPPVTGWIGHNYGYTF.

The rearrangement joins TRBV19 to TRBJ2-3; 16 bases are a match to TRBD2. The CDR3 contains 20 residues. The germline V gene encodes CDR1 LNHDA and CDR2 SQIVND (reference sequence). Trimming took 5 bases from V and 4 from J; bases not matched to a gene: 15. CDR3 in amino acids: CASSPGHGTSGGAVSDTQYF. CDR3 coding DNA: TGTGCCAGTAGTCCAGGCCACGGGACTAGCGGGGGGGCCGTGTCAGATACGCAGTATTTT. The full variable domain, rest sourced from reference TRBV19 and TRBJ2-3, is DGGITQSPKYLFRKEGQNVTLSCEQNLNHDAMYWYRQDPGQGLRLIYYSQIVNDFQKGDIAEGYSVSREKKESFPLTVTSAQKNPTAFYLCASSPGHGTSGGAVSDTQYFGPGTRLTVL.

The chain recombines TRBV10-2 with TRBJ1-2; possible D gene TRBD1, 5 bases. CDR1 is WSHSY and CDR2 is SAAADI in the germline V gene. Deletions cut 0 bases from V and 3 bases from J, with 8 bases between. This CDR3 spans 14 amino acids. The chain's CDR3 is CASSESGVDYGYTF. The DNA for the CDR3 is TGCGCCAGCAGTGAGTCAGGGGTCGACTATGGCTACACCTTC.

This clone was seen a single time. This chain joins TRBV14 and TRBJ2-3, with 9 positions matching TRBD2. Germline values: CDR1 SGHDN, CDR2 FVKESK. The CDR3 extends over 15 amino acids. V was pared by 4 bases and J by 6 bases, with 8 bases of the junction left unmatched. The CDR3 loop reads CASSRSTSGGDTQYF. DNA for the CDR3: TGTGCCAGCAGCCGCTCGACTAGCGGTGGGGATACGCAGTATTTT. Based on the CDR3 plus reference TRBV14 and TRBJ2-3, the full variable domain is EAGVTQFPSHSVIEKGQTVTLRCDPISGHDNLYWYRRVMGKEIKFLLHFVKESKQDESGMPNNRFLAERTGGTYSTLKVQPAELEDSGVYFCASSRSTSGGDTQYFGPGTRLTVL.

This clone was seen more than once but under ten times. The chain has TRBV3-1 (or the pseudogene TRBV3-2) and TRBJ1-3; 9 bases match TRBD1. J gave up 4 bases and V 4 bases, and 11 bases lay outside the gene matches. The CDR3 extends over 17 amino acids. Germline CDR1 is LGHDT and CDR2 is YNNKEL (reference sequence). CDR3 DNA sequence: TGTGCCAGCAGCCCTAGAACCGGGACAGGGCTGGGAAACACCATATATTTT. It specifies CASSPRTGTGLGNTIYF.

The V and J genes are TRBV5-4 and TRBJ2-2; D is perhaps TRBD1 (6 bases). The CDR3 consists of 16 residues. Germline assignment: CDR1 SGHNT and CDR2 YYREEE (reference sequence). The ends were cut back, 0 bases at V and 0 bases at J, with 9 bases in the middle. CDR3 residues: CASSLVKGANTGELFF. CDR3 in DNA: TGTGCCAGCAGCTTGGTAAAGGGGGCGAACACCGGGGAGCTGTTTTTT.

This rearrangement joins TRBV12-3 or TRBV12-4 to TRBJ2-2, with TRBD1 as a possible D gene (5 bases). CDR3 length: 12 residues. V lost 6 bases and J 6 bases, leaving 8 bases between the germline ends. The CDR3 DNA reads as TGTGCCAGCAGACCAGGGTCCGGGGAGCTGTTTTTT. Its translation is CASRPGSGELFF.

DNA for the CDR3: TGTGCCAGCAGCACCTACAGGGCAATCGTCTCTGGAAACACCATATATTTT. Residues: CASSTYRAIVSGNTIYF. The V gene is TRBV11-2, the J gene TRBJ1-3; D is possibly TRBD1 (6 bases). Trimming shortened V by 5 bases and J by 0 bases, and 17 bases separated the two germline ends. Germline CDR1 reads SGHAT; CDR2 reads FQNNGV. This CDR3 has 17 residues.